The present entry profiles one T cell receptor (beta chain) with its context. The data stem from a study of cytomegalovirus exposure and HLA in healthy donors. PCR amplification relied on 60 Vbeta primers (plus 13 Jbeta primers). Measured with immunoSEQ multiplex PCR; TCRdb has only the in-frame clones, and not every one. The data hold about 160,000 clones, with more than 60% observed a single time. The CDR3 runs to 13 residues. V was clipped by 2 bases and J by 0 bases, with 7 bases between them. From germline, CDR1 is GTSNPN and CDR2 SVGIG (reference sequence). Source material: PBMCs. This receptor was taken from a man in his forties in good health and CMV-seropositive. The chain uses TRBV30 and TRBJ1-2; D is uncertain. CDR3 protein: CAWSPGTNYGYTF. The CDR3 region has the DNA TGTGCCTGGAGTCCGGGAACTAACTATGGCTACACCTTC.